The subject of this entry is one T cell receptor (beta chain). The sample originates from a study of shared clonotypes between healthy human individuals. This CDR3 contains 14 residues. CDR1 MNHEY and CDR2 SMNVEV come from the germline V gene (reference sequence). The V end lost 6 bases, the J end lost 4 bases, and 15 bases lay between the germline ends. Assay: immunoSEQ multiplex PCR; the TCRdb copy retains only in-frame clones and omits some. The sample lists some 2,500,000 clones; roughly 90% were seen once. This receptor was identified in a man between 18 and 29 years old in good health. Some clones in this sample may be carry-over from other donors' samples. The sequenced sample consisted of naive CD4+ T cells from PBMCs. Subset denoted: CD45RA+ positively selected. The V and J genes are TRBV27 and TRBJ2-5; D is possibly TRBD1 (6 bases). The DNA of the CDR3 is TGTGCCAGCAGCCCAACAGGGAAAGGAGAGACCCAGTACTTC. Translating it yields CASSPTGKGETQYF.